Below, 10 T cell receptor beta chains from the same sample are listed, as sequenced in a study of blood T cell repertoires in COVID-19. This table comes from immunoSEQ multiplex PCR, and its TCRdb copy is limited to in-frame clones, with some not included. The sample has fewer than 200,000 clones, more than 75% seen once. The sequenced material came from peripheral blood. The receptors originated from a woman aged 55-70 years with COVID-19, enrolled during active disease.

This clone has only one observation. The chain employs TRBV6-4 and TRBJ1-6, with TRBD1 identical over 10 bases. After removal of 7 bases from V and 5 bases from J, the junction contained 2 bases not matched to a gene. The CDR3 is made up of 14 amino acids. Germline V CDR1 and CDR2: MRHNA, SNTAGT. As DNA, the CDR3 is TGTGCCAGCACAGACAGGGGGCATAATTCACCCCTCCACTTT. As protein: CASTDRGHNSPLHF.

The rearrangement uses TRBV19 and TRBJ2-7; 8 nucleotides align to TRBD2. Germline values: CDR1 LNHDA, CDR2 SQIVND (reference sequence). J gave up 4 bases and V 6 bases, and 8 bases lay outside the gene matches. The CDR3 has 14 residues. CDR3 coding DNA: TGTGCCAGTAGCTCCCGAACTAGCGGTTACGAGCAGTACTTC. Translated, it gives CASSSRTSGYEQYF.

J is TRBJ2-2 and V is TRBV2; no clear D. V gave up 4 bases and J gave up 0 bases, with 12 bases separating them. There are 16 residues in the CDR3. The germline V gene has CDR1 SNHLY and CDR2 FYNNEI. The CDR3 DNA is TGTGCCAGCAGTGTGATCGTACACCCGAACACCGGGGAGCTGTTTTTT. This sequence encodes CASSVIVHPNTGELFF. Full variable domain (missing parts from reference TRBV2 and TRBJ2-2): EPEVTQTPSHQVTQMGQEVILRCVPISNHLYFYWYRQILGQKVEFLVSFYNNEISEKSEIFDDQFSVERPDGSNFTLKIRSTKLEDSAMYFCASSVIVHPNTGELFFGEGSRLTVL.

CDR3 nucleotides: TGCGCCAGCAGCTTGGTATTAGGGACTTTTTACGAGCAGTACTTC. Encoded protein: CASSLVLGTFYEQYF. The chain carries TRBV5-1 and TRBJ2-7; weak D call: TRBD2 (6 bases). V lost 0 bases, J lost 4 bases, and 14 bases lay in between. This CDR3 is built from 15 residues. Germline V CDR1 and CDR2: SGHRS, YFSETQ.

The genes are TRBV6-1 and TRBJ1-1; D uncertain. Trimming cost V 3 bases and J 1 base, with 12 bases left between them. The germline gives CDR1 MNHNS, CDR2 SASEGT. The CDR3 consists of 15 residues. The chain's CDR3 is CASSDSGRGNTEAFF. CDR3 nucleotides: TGTGCCAGCAGTGATAGTGGGCGTGGGAACACTGAAGCTTTCTTT.

The J gene is TRBJ1-2, the V gene TRBV6-5; the match to TRBD1 covers 7 bases. This CDR3 is built from 13 residues. V lost 7 bases and J lost 2; bases outside the gene matches: 4. CDR1 and CDR2 (germline): MNHEY, SVGAGI. CDR3 amino acids: CASIRGQNYGYTF. CDR3 nucleotides: TGTGCCAGCATCAGGGGACAGAACTATGGCTACACCTTC.

The rearrangement links TRBV19 to TRBJ1-1; 9 nucleotides agree with TRBD1. The CDR3 totals 17 residues. Germline V gene lookup returns CDR1 LNHDA and CDR2 SQIVND (reference sequence). V gave up 0 bases and J gave up 1 base; unmatched junction bases: 6. CDR3 region: CASSIDEGQGPNTEAFF. The DNA of the CDR3 is TGTGCCAGTAGTATAGATGAGGGACAGGGCCCGAACACTGAAGCTTTCTTT.

The chain joins TRBV3-1 (or the pseudogene TRBV3-2) to TRBJ2-1, with TRBD2 matching 8 bases. Trimming cost V 0 bases and J 3 bases; bases outside gene matches: 4. The CDR3 contains 16 residues. The V gene's germline CDR1 is LGHDT and CDR2 YNNKEL (reference sequence). For the CDR3, the DNA is TGTGCCAGCAGCCAAGAGCCAGCGGGAGTCTACAATGAGCAGTTCTTC. As protein: CASSQEPAGVYNEQFF.

This chain uses TRBV27 with TRBJ1-5, with TRBD1 matching 9 bases. This CDR3 is 14 amino acids long. CDR1 and CDR2 (germline): MNHEY, SMNVEV (reference sequence). J was trimmed by 3 bases and V by 7 bases; bases with no gene match: 4. The CDR3 spells CASKTGGTNQPQHF. CDR3 DNA: TGTGCCAGCAAGACAGGGGGGACCAATCAGCCCCAGCATTTT.

The chain recombines TRBV6-1 with TRBJ1-2; 8 nucleotides align to TRBD1. V dropped 2 bases and J dropped 4; count of bases not matched to a gene: 9. Germline V gives CDR1 MNHNS, CDR2 SASEGT. The CDR3 covers 16 residues. The chain's CDR3 is CASSETGQGFSYGYTF. The DNA of the CDR3 is TGTGCCAGCAGTGAAACAGGACAGGGCTTCTCCTATGGCTACACCTTC.